This T cell receptor (beta chain) is drawn from a study of regulatory T cells in long-lasting Graves disease. Assembly of TCR beta libraries relied on iRepertoire HTBI primers together with Arm-PCR of CDR3 regions. Via MiXCR, TCRdb re-called the multiplex PCR reads, giving one row per CDR3 protein. This table holds about 560,000 distinct CDR3 sequences, around 15% found once. This clonotype was detected many times. CDR3 size: 14 residues. V was pared by 5 bases and J by 0 bases, with 10 bases between. Noted time point: newly diagnosed GD, antithyroid drugs for less than 3 months. Scientists built the TCR library using RNA that was extracted from PBMCs. These data were also filed under a second study, of T cells in Graves' hyperthyroidism and ophthalmopathy. That publication notes: Most thyroid-expanded clonotypes above 0.001 were also found in blood.

Material: peripheral blood mononuclear cells (PBMCs), obtained at new diagnosis, from a patient treated with antithyroid drugs. This TCR was sampled from a man between 18 and 29 years old with Graves disease. The J gene is TRBJ1-1, the V gene TRBV12-3 or TRBV12-4, with a weak D call TRBD1 (6 bases). CDR3 loop: CASSPDRMNTEAFF. The CDR3 region has the DNA TGTGCCAGCAGTCCGGACAGAATGAACACTGAAGCTTTCTTT.